Here is one T cell receptor (beta chain) with its context. Its antigen is unknown. The data were obtained in a study of T cell responses to AZD1222 COVID-19 vaccine. The study, taken as a whole, reports: Spike-wide vaccine-associated CD4 TCRs dominated at 160-218 and 743-854.

Clones were sequenced by immunoSEQ multiplex PCR, and TCRdb holds only the in-frame ones, with some missing. The sample has 150,000 or so clones; just over 90% are singletons. The CDR3 runs 16 residues. The V end was cut by 1 base, the J end by 2 bases, with 13 bases between. From germline, CDR1 is SGHRS and CDR2 YFSETQ. This material consisted of peripheral blood, taken on day 0 of AZD1222 vaccination. This sequence joins TRBV5-1 and TRBJ2-1; D uncertain. The receptor's source is an adult in good health. The CDR3 nucleotides read TGCGCCAGCAGCTTGCCCGACCAAAGCCCCTACAATGAGCAGTTCTTC. Translated: CASSLPDQSPYNEQFF.